This T cell receptor beta chain was recorded in a study of T-cell memory formation after mild COVID-19. General study findings and limits: Clones that contracted clustered mainly in CM and EM if CD4+ and in EMRA if CD8+. Pre-infection memory held some responding clones, suggesting pre-existing cross-reactive T cells responded.

This clonotype was detected a few times. Its target is not known. TCRdb re-called the 5' RACE reads with MiXCR, one entry per CDR3 protein. The sample shows over 120,000 distinct CDR3 sequences, 15% to 20% of them seen only once. The TCR sequence derives from an adult woman who had mild COVID-19 (a few samples of this study predate the infection). Cell type and time point are not known. Sequences were obtained from PBMCs or a T cell subset sorted from them (not recorded which).

The CDR3 DNA is TGCAGCGTTGGCGACAGGGCCTACGAGCAGTACTTC. Its translation is CSVGDRAYEQYF. The V call is TRBV29-1, the J call TRBJ2-7, with 7 bases lining up with TRBD1. This CDR3 region has 12 residues. V shed 4 bases and J 2 bases; nucleotides not matched to a gene: 2. Germline-derived CDR1 and CDR2 are SQVTM and ANQGSEA.